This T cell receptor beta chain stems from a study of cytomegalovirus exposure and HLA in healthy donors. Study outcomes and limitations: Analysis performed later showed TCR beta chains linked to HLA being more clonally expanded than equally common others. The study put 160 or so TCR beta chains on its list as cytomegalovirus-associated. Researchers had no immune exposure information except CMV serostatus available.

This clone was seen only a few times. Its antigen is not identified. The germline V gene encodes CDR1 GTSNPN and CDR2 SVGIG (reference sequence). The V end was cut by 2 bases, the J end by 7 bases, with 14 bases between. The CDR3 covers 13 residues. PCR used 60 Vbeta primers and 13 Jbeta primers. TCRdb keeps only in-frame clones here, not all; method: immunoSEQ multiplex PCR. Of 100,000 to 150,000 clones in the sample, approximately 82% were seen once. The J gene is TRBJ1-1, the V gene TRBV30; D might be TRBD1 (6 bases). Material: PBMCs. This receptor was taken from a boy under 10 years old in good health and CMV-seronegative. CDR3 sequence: CAWSRGGGYEAFF. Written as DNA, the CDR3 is TGTGCCTGGAGTAGGGGGGGAGGATATGAAGCTTTCTTT.